The T cell receptor (beta chain) under discussion was sequenced for a study of blood T cell repertoires in COVID-19. The length of the CDR3 is 14 residues. The V gene's germline CDR1 is LGHNA and CDR2 YSLEER. The V gene lost 0 bases and the J gene lost 2 bases, with 4 bases spanning the gap. Using immunoSEQ multiplex PCR, the repertoire was profiled, and TCRdb retains in-frame clones only, with some absent. The sample carries 45,000 to 65,000 clones, 80% to 90% recorded once. The clonotype comes from a man aged 55 to 70 with active COVID-19. The sequencing sample was made of peripheral blood. The chain links TRBV4-3 to TRBJ1-4; D is uncertain. CDR3 residues: CASSQDLTNEKLFF. DNA of the CDR3: TGCGCCAGCAGCCAAGATCTGACTAATGAAAAACTGTTTTTT.